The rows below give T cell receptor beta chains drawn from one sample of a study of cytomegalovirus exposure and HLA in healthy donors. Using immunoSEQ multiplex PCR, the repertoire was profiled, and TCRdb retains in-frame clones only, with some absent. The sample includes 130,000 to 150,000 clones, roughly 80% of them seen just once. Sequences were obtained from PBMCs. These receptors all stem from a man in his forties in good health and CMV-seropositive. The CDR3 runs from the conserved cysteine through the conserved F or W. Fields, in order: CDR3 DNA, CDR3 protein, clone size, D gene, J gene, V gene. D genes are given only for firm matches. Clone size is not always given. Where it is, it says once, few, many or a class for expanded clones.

TGTGCCAGCAGTCAGGGCGTTAACTATGGCTACACCTTC,CASSQGVNYGYTF,NA,NA,TRBJ1-2,TRBV28
TGTGCCAGCAGTTACAACGGGATCAGCACCGGGGAGCTGTTTTTT,CASSYNGISTGELFF,NA,NA,TRBJ2-2,TRBV6-5
TGCAGCGTTGGCCAGGTCGTTACTGAAGCTTTCTTT,CSVGQVVTEAFF,NA,NA,TRBJ1-1,TRBV29-1
TGCAGCGTCGACCCGACTAGCGGGAATGAGCAGTTCTTC,CSVDPTSGNEQFF,NA,TRBD2,TRBJ2-1,TRBV29-1
TGTGCCAGCTCTCCGGGGGAAAATCAGCCCCAGCATTTT,CASSPGENQPQHF,NA,NA,TRBJ1-5,TRBV25-1
TGCGCCAGCAGCCGGGAGGGGGGCCTGCGGCAAGAGACCCAGTACTTC,CASSREGGLRQETQYF,once,TRBD2,TRBJ2-5,TRBV5-1
TGTGCCAGCAGCTCCCTGGGTTCTGGACAGGGATCCTACGAGCAGTACTTC,CASSSLGSGQGSYEQYF,once,TRBD1,TRBJ2-7,TRBV28
TGTTCCAGCAGCTTAGTATCTGACTATGGCTACACCTTC,CSSSLVSDYGYTF,NA,NA,TRBJ1-2,TRBV7-9
TGTGCCAGCAGTTTAGGGGGCAAGCAAGAGACCCAGTACTTC,CASSLGGKQETQYF,NA,NA,TRBJ2-5,TRBV28
TGCGCCAGCAGCAGAGGACTAGCGGGAGGAAATGAGCAGTTCTTC,CASSRGLAGGNEQFF,NA,TRBD2,TRBJ2-1,TRBV4-3
TGTGCCAGCAGCTTAGCCCCAGCGTCCACCTTGTACAATGAGCAGTTCTTC,CASSLAPASTLYNEQFF,NA,NA,TRBJ2-1,TRBV7-9
TGTGCCATCAGTGAAAGGCGGGAAGGCACTACGAACACCGGGGAGCTGTTTTTT,CAISERREGTTNTGELFF,NA,NA,TRBJ2-2,TRBV10-3
TGCGCCAGCAGCCTGACTGGGGCCATTAATGAAAAACTGTTTTTT,CASSLTGAINEKLFF,NA,NA,TRBJ1-4,TRBV5-1
TGTGCCAGCAAAAAAATAATATCTGGGGCCAACGTCCTGACTTTC,CASKKIISGANVLTF,NA,NA,TRBJ2-6,TRBV27
TGTGCCAGCAGCATAAAGCGGGATTCCTACGAGCAGTACTTC,CASSIKRDSYEQYF,NA,TRBD2,TRBJ2-7,TRBV27
TGTTCCAGCAGCTTTCCTGAGACCCAGTACTTC,CSSSFPETQYF,few,NA,TRBJ2-5,TRBV7-9
TGTGCCAGCAGTGAATATGGGCAGGGTCCCTCTGGGGCCAACGTCCTGACTTTC,CASSEYGQGPSGANVLTF,NA,NA,TRBJ2-6,TRBV25-1
TGTGCCAGCAGCGCCCTCGTCCAGGGGGAGAGGGAGCAGTTCTTC,CASSALVQGEREQFF,NA,TRBD1,TRBJ2-1,TRBV13
TGTGCCAGCAGCCAAGATACGGGACAGGGGTTCTACATTGATAATGAGCAGTTCTTC,CASSQDTGQGFYIDNEQFF,NA,TRBD1,TRBJ2-1,TRBV4-2
TGTGCCTGGGGGAAAGGAGCGGGTGGGCCCAGCACAGATACGCAGTATTTT,CAWGKGAGGPSTDTQYF,NA,NA,TRBJ2-3,TRBV30
TGTGCCAGCAGCCAACCGGGACAGGGCACCGGGGAGCTGTTTTTT,CASSQPGQGTGELFF,NA,TRBD1,TRBJ2-2,TRBV4-2
TGTGCCAGCAGCTCTCGGACAGGGAGTATTAAGTCCTACGAGCAGTACTTC,CASSSRTGSIKSYEQYF,NA,TRBD1,TRBJ2-7,TRBV13
TGTGCCAGCAGTTTGCGGGGGGGGACGCAGTATTTT,CASSLRGGTQYF,NA,TRBD2,TRBJ2-3,TRBV6-5
TGCGCCAGCAGCCCTGGGGGTCGGGGGGATGAGCAGTTCTTC,CASSPGGRGDEQFF,NA,TRBD2,TRBJ2-1,TRBV5-1
TGTGCCAGCAGTTTAAGGTATGAGAGCAGACTGAACACCGGGGAGCTGTTTTTT,CASSLRYESRLNTGELFF,once,NA,TRBJ2-2,TRBV27